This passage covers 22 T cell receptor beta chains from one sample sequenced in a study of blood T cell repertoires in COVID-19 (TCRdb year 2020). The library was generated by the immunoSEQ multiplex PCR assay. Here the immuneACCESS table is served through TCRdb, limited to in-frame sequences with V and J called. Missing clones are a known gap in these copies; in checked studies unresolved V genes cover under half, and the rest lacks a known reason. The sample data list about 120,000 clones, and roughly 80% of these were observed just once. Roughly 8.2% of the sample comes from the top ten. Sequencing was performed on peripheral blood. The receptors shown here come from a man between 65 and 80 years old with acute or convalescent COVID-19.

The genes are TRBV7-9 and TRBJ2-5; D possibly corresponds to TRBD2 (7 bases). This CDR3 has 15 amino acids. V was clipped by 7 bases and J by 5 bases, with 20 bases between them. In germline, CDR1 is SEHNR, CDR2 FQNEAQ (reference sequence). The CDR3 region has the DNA TGTGCCAGCATAGGGGCCGGCGGGGGCAGGGAGACCCAGTACTTC. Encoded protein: CASIGAGGGRETQYF.

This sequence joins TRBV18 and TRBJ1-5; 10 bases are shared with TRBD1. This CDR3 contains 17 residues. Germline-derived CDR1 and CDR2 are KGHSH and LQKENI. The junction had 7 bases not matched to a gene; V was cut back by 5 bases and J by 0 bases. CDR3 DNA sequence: TGTGCCAGCTCAACCTCCGGGACAGGGGTTAGCAATCAGCCCCAGCATTTT. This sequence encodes CASSTSGTGVSNQPQHF.

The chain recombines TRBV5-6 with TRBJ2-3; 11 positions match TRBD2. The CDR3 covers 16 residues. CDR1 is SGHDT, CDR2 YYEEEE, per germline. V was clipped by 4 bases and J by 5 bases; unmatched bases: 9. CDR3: CASSLSGLAVGDTQYF. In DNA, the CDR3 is TGTGCCAGCAGCCTATCGGGACTAGCGGTTGGAGATACGCAGTATTTT. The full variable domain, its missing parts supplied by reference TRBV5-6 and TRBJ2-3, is DAGVTQSPTHLIKTRGQQVTLRCSPKSGHDTVSWYQQALGQGPQFIFQYYEEEERQRGNFPDRFSGHQFPNYSSELNVNALLLGDSALYLCASSLSGLAVGDTQYFGPGTRLTVL.

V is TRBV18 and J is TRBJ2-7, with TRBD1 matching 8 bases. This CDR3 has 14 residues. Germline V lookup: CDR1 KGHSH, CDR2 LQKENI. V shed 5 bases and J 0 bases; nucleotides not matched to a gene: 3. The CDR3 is CASSTTGDSYEQYF. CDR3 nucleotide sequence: TGTGCCAGCTCAACGACAGGGGACTCCTACGAGCAGTACTTC.

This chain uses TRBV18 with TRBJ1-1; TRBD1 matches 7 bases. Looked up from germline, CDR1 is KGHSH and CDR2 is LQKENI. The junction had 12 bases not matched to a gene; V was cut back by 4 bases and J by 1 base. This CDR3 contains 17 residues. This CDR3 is CASSQLQGSSPNTEAFF. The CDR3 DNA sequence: TGTGCCAGCTCACAGCTACAGGGGTCCTCCCCGAACACTGAAGCTTTCTTT.

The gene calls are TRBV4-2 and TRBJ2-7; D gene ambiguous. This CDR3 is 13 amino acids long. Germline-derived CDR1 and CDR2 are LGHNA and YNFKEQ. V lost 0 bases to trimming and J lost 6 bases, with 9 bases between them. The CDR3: CASSQEAPAEQYF. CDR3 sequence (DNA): TGTGCCAGCAGCCAAGAAGCACCCGCCGAGCAGTACTTC.

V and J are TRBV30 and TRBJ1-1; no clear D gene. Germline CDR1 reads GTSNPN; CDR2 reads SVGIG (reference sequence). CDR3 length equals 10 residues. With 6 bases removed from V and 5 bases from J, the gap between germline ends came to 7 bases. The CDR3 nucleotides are TGTGCCTGCAGTCGGACTGAAGCTTTCTTT. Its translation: CACSRTEAFF. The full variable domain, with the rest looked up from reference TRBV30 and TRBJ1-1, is SQTIHQWPATLVQPVGSPLSLECTVEGTSNPNLYWYRQAAGRGLQLLFYSVGIGQISSEVPQNLSASRPQDRQFILSSKKLLLSDSGFYLCACSRTEAFFGQGTRLTVV.

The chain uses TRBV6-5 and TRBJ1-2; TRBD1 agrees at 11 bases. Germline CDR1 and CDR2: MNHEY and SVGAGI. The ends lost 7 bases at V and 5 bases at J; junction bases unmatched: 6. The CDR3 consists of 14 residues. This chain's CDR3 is CASIPGQGAYGYTF. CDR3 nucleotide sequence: TGTGCCAGCATCCCCGGACAGGGGGCGTATGGCTACACCTTC.

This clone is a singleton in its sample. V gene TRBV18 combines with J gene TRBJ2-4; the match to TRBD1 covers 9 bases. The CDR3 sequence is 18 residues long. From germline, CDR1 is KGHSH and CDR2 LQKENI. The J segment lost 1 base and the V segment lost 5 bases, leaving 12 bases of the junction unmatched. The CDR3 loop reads CASSSTGGAGVAKNIQYF. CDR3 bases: TGTGCCAGCTCATCCACAGGGGGCGCGGGTGTGGCCAAAAACATTCAGTACTTC.

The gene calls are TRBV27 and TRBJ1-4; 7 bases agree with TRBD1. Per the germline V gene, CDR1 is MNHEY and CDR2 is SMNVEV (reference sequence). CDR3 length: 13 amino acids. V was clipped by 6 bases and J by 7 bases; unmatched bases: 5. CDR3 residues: CASRGTEGEKLFF. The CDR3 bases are TGTGCCAGCAGGGGGACAGAAGGTGAAAAACTGTTTTTT.

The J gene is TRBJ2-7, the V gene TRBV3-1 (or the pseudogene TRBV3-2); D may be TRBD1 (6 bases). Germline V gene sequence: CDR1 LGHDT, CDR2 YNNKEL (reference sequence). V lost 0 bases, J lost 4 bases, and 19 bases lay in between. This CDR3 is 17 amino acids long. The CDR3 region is CASSQERRLKDRYEQYF. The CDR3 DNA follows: TGTGCCAGCAGCCAAGAAAGAAGACTAAAGGACAGATACGAGCAGTACTTC.

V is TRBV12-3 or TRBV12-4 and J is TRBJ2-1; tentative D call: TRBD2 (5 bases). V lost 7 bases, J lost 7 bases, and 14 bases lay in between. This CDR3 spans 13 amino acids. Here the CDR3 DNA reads TGTGCCAGCACGAGGGTGGGGATGAATGAGCAGTTCTTC. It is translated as CASTRVGMNEQFF.

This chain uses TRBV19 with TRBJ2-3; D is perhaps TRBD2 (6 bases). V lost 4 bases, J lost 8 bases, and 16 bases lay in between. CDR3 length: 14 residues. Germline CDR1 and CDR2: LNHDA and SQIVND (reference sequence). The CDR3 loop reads CASSNLGPGGTQYF. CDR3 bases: TGTGCCAGTAGTAACCTCGGGCCCGGGGGTACGCAGTATTTT.

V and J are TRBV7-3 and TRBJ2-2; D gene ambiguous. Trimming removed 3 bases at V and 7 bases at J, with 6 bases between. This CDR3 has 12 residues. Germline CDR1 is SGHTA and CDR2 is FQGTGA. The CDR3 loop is CASSFFGGELFF. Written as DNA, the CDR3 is TGTGCCAGCAGCTTTTTCGGCGGGGAGCTGTTTTTT.

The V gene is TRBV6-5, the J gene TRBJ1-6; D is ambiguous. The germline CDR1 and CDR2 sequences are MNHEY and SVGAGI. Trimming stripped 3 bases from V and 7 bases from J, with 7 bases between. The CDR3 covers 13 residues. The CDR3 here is CASSYAGNSPLHF. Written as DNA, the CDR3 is TGTGCCAGCAGTTATGCCGGGAATTCACCCCTCCACTTT.

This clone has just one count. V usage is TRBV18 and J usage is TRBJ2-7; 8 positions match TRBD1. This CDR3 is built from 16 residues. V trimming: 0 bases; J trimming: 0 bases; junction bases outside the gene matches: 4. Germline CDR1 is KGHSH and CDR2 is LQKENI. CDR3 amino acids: CASSPPSGGISYEQYF. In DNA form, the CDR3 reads TGTGCCAGCTCACCACCTTCAGGGGGCATCTCCTACGAGCAGTACTTC.

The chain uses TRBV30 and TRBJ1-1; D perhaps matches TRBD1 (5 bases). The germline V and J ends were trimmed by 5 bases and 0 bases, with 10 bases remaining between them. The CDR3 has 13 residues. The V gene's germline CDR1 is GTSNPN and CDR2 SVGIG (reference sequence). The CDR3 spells CAWQGRLNTEAFF. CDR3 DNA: TGTGCCTGGCAGGGTAGGCTGAACACTGAAGCTTTCTTT.

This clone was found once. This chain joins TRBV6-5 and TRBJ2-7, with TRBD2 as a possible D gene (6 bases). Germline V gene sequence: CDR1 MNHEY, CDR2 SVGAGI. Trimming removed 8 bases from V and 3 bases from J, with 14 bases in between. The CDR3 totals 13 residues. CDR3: CASLAGRVYEQYF. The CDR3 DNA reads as TGTGCCAGCCTGGCGGGGCGCGTCTACGAGCAGTACTTC.

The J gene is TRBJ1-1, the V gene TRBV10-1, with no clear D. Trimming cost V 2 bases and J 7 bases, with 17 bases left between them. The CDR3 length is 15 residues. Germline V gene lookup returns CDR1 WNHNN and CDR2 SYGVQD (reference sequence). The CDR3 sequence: CASSEKRTGSLEAFF. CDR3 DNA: TGCGCCAGCAGTGAGAAAAGGACGGGATCCCTTGAAGCTTTCTTT.

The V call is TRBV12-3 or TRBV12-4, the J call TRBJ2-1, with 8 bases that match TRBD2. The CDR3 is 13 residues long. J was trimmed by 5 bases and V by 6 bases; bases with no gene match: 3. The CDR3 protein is CASRLAANNEQFF. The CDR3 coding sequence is TGTGCCAGCAGACTAGCGGCAAACAATGAGCAGTTCTTC.

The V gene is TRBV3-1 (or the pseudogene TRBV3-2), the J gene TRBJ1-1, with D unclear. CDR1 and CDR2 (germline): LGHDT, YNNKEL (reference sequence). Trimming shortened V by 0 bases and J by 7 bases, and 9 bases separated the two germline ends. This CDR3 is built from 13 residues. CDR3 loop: CASSQERRGEAFF. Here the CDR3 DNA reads TGTGCCAGCAGCCAAGAGCGACGGGGTGAAGCTTTCTTT.

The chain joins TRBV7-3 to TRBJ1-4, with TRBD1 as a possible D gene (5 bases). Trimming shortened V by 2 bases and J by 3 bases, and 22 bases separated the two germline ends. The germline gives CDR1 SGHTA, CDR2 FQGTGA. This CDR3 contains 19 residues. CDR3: CASSLDARQPPPPNEKLFF. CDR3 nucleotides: TGTGCCAGCAGCTTAGATGCGAGACAGCCCCCCCCTCCTAATGAAAAACTGTTTTTT.